This T cell receptor beta chain was recovered during a study of blood T cell repertoires in COVID-19 (dated by TCRdb to about 2020). Turning to the overall study: The collaborator samples originated in the United States, Italy and Spain and spanned the acute and convalescent phases of COVID-19. The sample metadata nearly always contained a de-identified subject ID, COVID-19 status, age in years and sex. The repertoires were released in a freely available public database intended as a resource for research on the immune response to SARS-CoV-2. Where HLA class I and class II types were available, the types were taken from metadata supplied by the sample provider, not from assay-based typing. Deeply sampled blood TCRbeta repertoires from subjects exposed to, actively infected with, or recovered from COVID-19 were included in the dataset. The samples were drawn from two sources: the first 160 participants of the ongoing ImmuneRACE study, and about 1,300 subjects contributed by 6 global collaborators. The prospective study material was composed of cDNA or gDNA derived from T cells, B-cell-depleted T cells, or PBMCs. Broad study findings and their caveats: The quantity of clinical and demographic metadata differed by source and by participant and was supplied without curation.

V was cut back by 3 bases and J by 3 bases, leaving a gap of 7 bases between them. There are 13 amino acids in the CDR3, from cysteine to phenylalanine inclusive. The DNA shown is the 39-base CDR3, in frame from base 1. CDR1 and CDR2, per the germline V gene, are KGHSH and LQKENI. TCRbeta CDR3 regions were amplified from genomic DNA by means of the immunoSEQ Assay, a bias-controlled multiplex PCR. In the source study's methods: The number of nucleated cells in each sample was estimated by amplification of reference gene primers within the assay. To quantify the absolute abundance of each unique TCRbeta CDR3 rearrangement, sequence reads were collapsed and filtered. For each sample, productive Simpson clonality was calculated as the square root of Simpson's diversity index across productive rearrangements. TCRdb took over this immuneACCESS table, retaining in-frame rearrangements with V and J assigned. Such tables are incomplete; in checked studies, under half of the missing clones stem from an unresolved V gene, and the remainder is unexplained. V, J and clone size derive from that table, while D and trimming were established from the DNA sequence. The sample table lists 200,000 to 250,000 clones, about 91% of them with a count of one. Around 6.6% of the sample is held by the ten biggest clonotypes.

In Seattle, one collaborating source enrolled patients while the infection was active and tracked those patients longitudinally over the course of disease. Whole blood was collected in K2EDTA tubes by collaborating institutions according to the institutions' own protocols. For TCRbeta analysis, collaborators shipped samples as frozen whole blood, isolated PBMCs, or DNA extracted from either of those sample types. A remark on this clone: Its cognate antigen has yet to be identified. Base qualities were left out, and no much larger clone turns up one base away. This specimen includes other DNA sequences encoding the same CDR3.

The chain links TRBV18 with TRBJ2-3; TRBD2 is possibly the D segment (5 matching bases). What was sequenced was peripheral blood. This TCR came from a woman aged 25-40 years with COVID-19, enrolled during active disease. The base sequence is TGTGCCAGCTCACCCCCGGGGACAGATACGCAGTATTTT. Translated, this gives CASSPPGTDTQYF.